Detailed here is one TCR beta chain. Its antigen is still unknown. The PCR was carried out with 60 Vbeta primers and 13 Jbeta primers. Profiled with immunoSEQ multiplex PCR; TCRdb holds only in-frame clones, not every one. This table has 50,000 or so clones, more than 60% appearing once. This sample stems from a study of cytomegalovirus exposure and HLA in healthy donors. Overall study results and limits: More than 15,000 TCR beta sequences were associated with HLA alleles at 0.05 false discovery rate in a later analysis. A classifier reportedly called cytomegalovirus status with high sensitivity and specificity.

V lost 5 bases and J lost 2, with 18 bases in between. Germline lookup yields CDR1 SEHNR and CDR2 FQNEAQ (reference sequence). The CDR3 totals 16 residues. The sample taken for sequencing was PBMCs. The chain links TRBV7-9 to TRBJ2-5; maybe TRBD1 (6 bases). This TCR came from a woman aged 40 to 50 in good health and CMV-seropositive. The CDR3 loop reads CASSPRRQGPQETQYF. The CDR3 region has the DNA TGTGCCAGCAGCCCACGTCGGCAGGGGCCTCAAGAGACCCAGTACTTC.